This T cell receptor beta chain was recovered during a study of T cell clonality in common variable immunodeficiency. This clone came up many times. The observed sequence ends 3 residues before the CDR3 terminus, with the missing tail filled in from the germline J gene. The data were produced by immunoSEQ multiplex PCR, yet TCRdb's version contains in-frame clones alone and is incomplete. Sampling found roughly 58,000 clones, none seen once. Germline loops: CDR1 DFQATT, CDR2 SNEGSKA (reference sequence). CDR3 length: 14 amino acids. V gave up 2 bases and J gave up 4 bases, with 9 bases separating them.

The sample consisted of peripheral blood mononuclear cells. The clonotype comes from a person between 18 and 75 years old in good health. This chain links TRBV20-1 with TRBJ2-6; D perhaps matches TRBD1 (5 bases). CDR3 region: CSARPGSGANVLTF. CDR3 DNA (partial): TGCAGTGCTAGACCAGGGTCCGGGGCCAACGTC.